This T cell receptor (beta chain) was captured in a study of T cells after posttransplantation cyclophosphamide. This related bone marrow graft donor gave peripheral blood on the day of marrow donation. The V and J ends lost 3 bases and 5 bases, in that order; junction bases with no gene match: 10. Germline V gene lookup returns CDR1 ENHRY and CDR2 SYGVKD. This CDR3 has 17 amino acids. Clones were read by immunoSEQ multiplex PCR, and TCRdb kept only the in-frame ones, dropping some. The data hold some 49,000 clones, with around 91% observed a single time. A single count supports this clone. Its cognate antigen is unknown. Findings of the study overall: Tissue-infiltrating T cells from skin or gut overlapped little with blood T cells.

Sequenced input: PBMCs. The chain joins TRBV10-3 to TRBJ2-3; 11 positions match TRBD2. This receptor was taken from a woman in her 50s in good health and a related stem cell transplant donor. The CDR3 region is CAISDYTLAGDKDTQYF. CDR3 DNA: TGTGCCATCAGTGATTACACACTAGCGGGGGATAAAGATACGCAGTATTTT.